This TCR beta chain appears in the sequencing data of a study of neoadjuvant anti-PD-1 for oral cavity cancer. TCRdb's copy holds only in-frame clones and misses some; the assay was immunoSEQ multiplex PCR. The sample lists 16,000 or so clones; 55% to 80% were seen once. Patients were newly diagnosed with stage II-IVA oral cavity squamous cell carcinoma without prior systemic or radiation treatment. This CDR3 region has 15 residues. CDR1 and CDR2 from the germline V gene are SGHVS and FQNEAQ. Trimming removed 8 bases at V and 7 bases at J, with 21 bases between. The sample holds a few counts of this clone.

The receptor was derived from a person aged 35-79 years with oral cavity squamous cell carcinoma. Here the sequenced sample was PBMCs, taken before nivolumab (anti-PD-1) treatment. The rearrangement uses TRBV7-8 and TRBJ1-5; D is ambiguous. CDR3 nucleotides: TGTGCCAGCTCAAGGAGCCTAGGCGGTAACCAGCCCCAGCATTTT. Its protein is CASSRSLGGNQPQHF.